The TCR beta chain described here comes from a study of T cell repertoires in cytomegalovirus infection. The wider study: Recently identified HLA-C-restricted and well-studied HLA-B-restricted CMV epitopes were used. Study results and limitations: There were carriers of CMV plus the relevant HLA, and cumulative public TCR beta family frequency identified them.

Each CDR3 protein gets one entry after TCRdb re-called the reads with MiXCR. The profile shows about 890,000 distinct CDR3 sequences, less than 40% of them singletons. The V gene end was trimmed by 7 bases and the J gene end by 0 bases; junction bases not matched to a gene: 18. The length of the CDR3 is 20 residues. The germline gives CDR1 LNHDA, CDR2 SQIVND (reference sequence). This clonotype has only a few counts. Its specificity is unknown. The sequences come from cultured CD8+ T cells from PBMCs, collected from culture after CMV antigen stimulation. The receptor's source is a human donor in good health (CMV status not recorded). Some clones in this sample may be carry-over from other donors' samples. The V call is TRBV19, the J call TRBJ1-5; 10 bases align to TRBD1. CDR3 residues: CASNRVRQGADMYSNQPQHF. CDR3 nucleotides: TGTGCCAGTAATCGAGTTCGACAGGGGGCGGACATGTATAGCAATCAGCCCCAGCATTTT.